Listed below are T cell receptor beta chains from one sample, sequenced in a study of cytomegalovirus exposure and HLA in healthy donors. The data were produced by immunoSEQ multiplex PCR, yet TCRdb's version contains in-frame clones alone and is incomplete. The sample has about 130,000 clones; about three quarters are singletons. Input material: PBMCs. These receptors were collected from a human donor in good health. The CDR3 runs from the conserved cysteine through the conserved F or W. Fields, in order: CDR3 length, D gene, clone size, V gene, J gene, CDR3 protein, CDR3 DNA. A D gene is named only where the DNA matches it firmly. Some rows mark clone size as missing; the rest say once, few, many or name a class of expanded clone.

length: 15
D: TRBD2
size: once
V: TRBV5-1
J: TRBJ2-5
CDR3: CASSFLAGDQETQYF
DNA: TGCGCCAGCAGCTTTCTAGCGGGGGATCAAGAGACCCAGTACTTC

length: 14
D: -
size: -
V: TRBV2
J: TRBJ1-1
CDR3: CASSETGPNTEAFF
DNA: TGTGCCAGCAGTGAGACAGGTCCTAACACTGAAGCTTTCTTT

length: 15
D: -
size: -
V: TRBV7-2
J: TRBJ2-7
CDR3: CASSLVLGRYGEQYF
DNA: TGTGCCAGCAGCTTAGTGTTGGGGCGCTACGGGGAGCAGTACTTC

length: 15
D: -
size: -
V: TRBV9
J: TRBJ2-3
CDR3: CASSVSLQGTDTQYF
DNA: TGTGCCAGCAGCGTCTCCTTACAGGGCACAGATACGCAGTATTTT

length: 14
D: -
size: -
V: TRBV9
J: TRBJ1-5
CDR3: CASSGGGSNQPQHF
DNA: TGTGCCAGCAGCGGAGGGGGTAGCAATCAGCCCCAGCATTTT

length: 11
D: -
size: -
V: TRBV7-2
J: TRBJ2-2
CDR3: CASSPSGELFF
DNA: TGTGCCAGCAGCCCCTCCGGGGAGCTGTTTTTT

length: 11
D: -
size: -
V: TRBV6-1
J: TRBJ1-1
CDR3: CASQRYTEAFF
DNA: TGTGCCAGCCAGAGGTACACTGAAGCTTTCTTT

length: 16
D: -
size: -
V: TRBV2
J: TRBJ2-1
CDR3: CASIPRRGGDYNEQFF
DNA: TGTGCCAGCATCCCTAGGAGGGGGGGAGATTACAATGAGCAGTTCTTC

length: 13
D: -
size: -
V: TRBV11-2
J: TRBJ2-7
CDR3: CASSPEGGYEQYF
DNA: TGTGCCAGCAGCCCTGAGGGAGGCTACGAGCAGTACTTC

length: 12
D: -
size: -
V: TRBV6-5
J: TRBJ1-1
CDR3: CASSSPGSEAFF
DNA: TGTGCCAGCAGTTCCCCGGGATCTGAAGCTTTCTTT

length: 14
D: TRBD1
size: once
V: TRBV19
J: TRBJ1-1
CDR3: CASSMGQGGTEAFF
DNA: TGTGCCAGTAGTATGGGACAGGGGGGCACTGAAGCTTTCTTT

length: 15
D: -
size: once
V: TRBV5-5
J: TRBJ1-4
CDR3: CASSQIRDGGEKLFF
DNA: TGTGCCAGCAGTCAAATTAGGGACGGGGGTGAAAAACTGTTTTTT

length: 17
D: TRBD2
size: -
V: TRBV4-1
J: TRBJ2-5
CDR3: CASSLGSPTSGQETQYF
DNA: TGCGCCAGCAGCCTGGGATCCCCTACTAGCGGTCAAGAGACCCAGTACTTC

length: 17
D: -
size: -
V: TRBV9
J: TRBJ1-2
CDR3: CASSVAALRGYNYGYTF
DNA: TGTGCCAGCAGCGTAGCCGCCCTCAGGGGTTATAACTATGGCTACACCTTC

length: 13
D: -
size: -
V: TRBV5-1
J: TRBJ2-1
CDR3: CASSSEVYNEQFF
DNA: TGCGCCAGCAGCTCGGAGGTATACAATGAGCAGTTCTTC

length: 14
D: -
size: -
V: TRBV10-1
J: TRBJ1-6
CDR3: CASSPAGTRSPLHF
DNA: TGCGCCAGCAGTCCAGCAGGGACTCGGTCACCCCTCCACTTT

length: 15
D: TRBD2
size: few
V: TRBV6-5
J: TRBJ2-5
CDR3: CASSLLAGGRETQYF
DNA: TGTGCCAGCAGTTTGCTAGCGGGGGGCAGGGAGACCCAGTACTTC

length: 13
D: TRBD1
size: few
V: TRBV10-2
J: TRBJ1-2
CDR3: CASIQGANYGYTF
DNA: TGCGCCAGCATACAGGGGGCTAACTATGGCTACACCTTC

length: 14
D: TRBD2
size: -
V: TRBV11-2
J: TRBJ2-1
CDR3: CASSLRGALIEQFF
DNA: TGTGCCAGCAGCTTGCGGGGGGCCCTGATTGAGCAGTTCTTC

length: 12
D: -
size: few
V: TRBV4-1
J: TRBJ1-5
CDR3: CASSQVGQPQHF
DNA: TGCGCCAGCAGCCAAGTCGGTCAGCCCCAGCATTTT

length: 16
D: TRBD2
size: once
V: TRBV6-6
J: TRBJ2-1
CDR3: CASSYSTSGAYNEQFF
DNA: TGTGCCAGCAGTTATTCGACTAGCGGGGCCTACAATGAGCAGTTCTTC

length: 13
D: TRBD1
size: few
V: TRBV6-5
J: TRBJ1-6
CDR3: CASNRGYNSPLHF
DNA: TGTGCCAGCAACAGGGGCTATAATTCACCCCTCCACTTT

length: 13
D: -
size: -
V: TRBV5-1
J: TRBJ1-4
CDR3: CASSLGVNEKLFF
DNA: TGCGCCAGCAGCTTGGGAGTGAATGAAAAACTGTTTTTT

length: 13
D: -
size: few
V: TRBV4-1
J: TRBJ1-1
CDR3: CASSQDRYTEAFF
DNA: TGCGCCAGCAGCCAAGATAGATACACTGAAGCTTTCTTT

length: 15
D: TRBD2
size: -
V: TRBV5-1
J: TRBJ2-7
CDR3: CASSSKRGDAYEQYF
DNA: TGCGCCAGCAGCTCGAAGCGGGGGGACGCCTACGAGCAGTACTTC

length: 15
D: -
size: -
V: TRBV27
J: TRBJ2-5
CDR3: CASSPTPAEQETQYF
DNA: TGTGCCAGCAGTCCGACTCCTGCGGAGCAAGAGACCCAGTACTTC

length: 12
D: TRBD1
size: few
V: TRBV2
J: TRBJ2-7
CDR3: CASRDRVYEQYF
DNA: TGTGCCAGCAGGGACAGGGTGTACGAGCAGTACTTC

length: 10
D: -
size: -
V: TRBV11-2
J: TRBJ2-7
CDR3: CASRGAAQYF
DNA: TGTGCCAGCAGGGGGGCAGCTCAGTACTTC

length: 15
D: -
size: -
V: TRBV21-1
J: TRBJ1-1
CDR3: CASSKRLGENTEAFF
DNA: TGTGCCAGCAGCAAAAGGCTCGGGGAGAACACTGAAGCTTTCTTT

length: 15
D: TRBD2
size: -
V: TRBV5-1
J: TRBJ2-1
CDR3: CASSVISSGGGEQFF
DNA: TGCGCCAGCAGCGTAATCTCTAGCGGGGGGGGTGAGCAGTTCTTC

length: 14
D: TRBD1
size: -
V: TRBV27
J: TRBJ1-3
CDR3: CASSPTGAGNTIYF
DNA: TGTGCCAGCAGTCCGACAGGGGCTGGAAACACCATATATTTT

length: 13
D: -
size: few
V: TRBV11-3
J: TRBJ2-1
CDR3: CASSLRNDNEQFF
DNA: TGTGCCAGCAGCTTGCGGAATGACAATGAGCAGTTCTTC

length: 16
D: TRBD2
size: -
V: TRBV5-1
J: TRBJ2-3
CDR3: CASSVSSGGASDTQYF
DNA: TGCGCCAGCAGCGTCTCTAGCGGGGGGGCCTCTGATACGCAGTATTTT

length: 13
D: -
size: -
V: TRBV14
J: TRBJ1-1
CDR3: CASSPDESGGAFF
DNA: TGTGCCAGCAGCCCCGATGAGTCTGGGGGGGCTTTCTTT

length: 14
D: -
size: -
V: TRBV2
J: TRBJ2-5
CDR3: CASLSGGDAETQYF
DNA: TGTGCCAGCCTATCCGGCGGGGATGCGGAGACCCAGTACTTC

length: 14
D: -
size: -
V: TRBV9
J: TRBJ2-2
CDR3: CASTHGGNTGELFF
DNA: TGTGCCAGCACCCACGGGGGGAACACCGGGGAGCTGTTTTTT

length: 14
D: TRBD1
size: -
V: TRBV27
J: TRBJ1-2
CDR3: CASSSPGQLWGYTF
DNA: TGTGCCAGCAGTTCGCCGGGACAGCTTTGGGGCTACACCTTC

length: 15
D: -
size: -
V: TRBV9
J: TRBJ2-7
CDR3: CASSVAGNGAYEQYF
DNA: TGTGCCAGCAGCGTAGCGGGGAACGGGGCCTACGAGCAGTACTTC

length: 15
D: -
size: -
V: TRBV7-2
J: TRBJ1-5
CDR3: CASSPQWGGASPQHF
DNA: TGTGCCAGCAGCCCCCAGTGGGGGGGCGCGAGCCCCCAGCATTTT

length: 15
D: -
size: -
V: TRBV19
J: TRBJ2-1
CDR3: CASSLHHTGKNEQFF
DNA: TGTGCCAGTAGTCTCCACCACACAGGCAAGAATGAGCAGTTCTTC

length: 18
D: TRBD1
size: -
V: TRBV5-1
J: TRBJ2-6
CDR3: CASSFEDRALSGANVLTF
DNA: TGCGCCAGCAGCTTTGAGGACAGGGCCCTCTCTGGGGCCAACGTCCTGACTTTC

length: 14
D: -
size: -
V: TRBV19
J: TRBJ1-1
CDR3: CASSRGLGGTEAFF
DNA: TGTGCCAGTAGTCGGGGACTCGGGGGCACTGAAGCTTTCTTT

length: 13
D: TRBD2
size: -
V: TRBV19
J: TRBJ2-7
CDR3: CASQRRGDYEQYF
DNA: TGTGCCAGCCAACGACGGGGGGACTACGAGCAGTACTTC

length: 12
D: -
size: -
V: TRBV7-9
J: TRBJ1-1
CDR3: CSSSPRGTEAFF
DNA: TGTTCCAGCAGCCCCCGGGGCACTGAAGCTTTCTTT

length: 13
D: -
size: -
V: TRBV10-1
J: TRBJ2-3
CDR3: CASSAGIGDTQYF
DNA: TGCGCCAGCAGTGCGGGTATCGGGGATACGCAGTATTTT

length: 14
D: TRBD1
size: -
V: TRBV5-1
J: TRBJ2-7
CDR3: CASWAGTGGYEQYF
DNA: TGCGCCAGCTGGGCCGGGACAGGGGGCTACGAGCAGTACTTC

length: 16
D: TRBD2
size: -
V: TRBV10-2
J: TRBJ2-1
CDR3: CASSGPPGGSYNEQFF
DNA: TGCGCCAGCAGTGGCCCACCGGGGGGTTCTTACAATGAGCAGTTCTTC

length: 14
D: TRBD1
size: -
V: TRBV2
J: TRBJ2-7
CDR3: CASSGDRRTYEQYF
DNA: TGTGCCAGCAGTGGGGACAGGCGAACCTACGAGCAGTACTTC

length: 15
D: -
size: -
V: TRBV9
J: TRBJ2-7
CDR3: CASSVDSVSIYEQYF
DNA: TGTGCCAGCAGCGTAGATAGTGTCTCCATCTACGAGCAGTACTTC

length: 13
D: -
size: -
V: TRBV4-1
J: TRBJ2-7
CDR3: CASSQDRDYEQYF
DNA: TGCGCCAGCAGCCAAGACAGGGACTACGAGCAGTACTTC

length: 16
D: -
size: -
V: TRBV5-1
J: TRBJ1-3
CDR3: CASSLALTSSGNTIYF
DNA: TGCGCCAGCAGCTTGGCCCTCACCAGCTCTGGAAACACCATATATTTT

length: 13
D: -
size: once
V: TRBV5-1
J: TRBJ2-7
CDR3: CASSHPQAYEQYF
DNA: TGCGCCAGCAGCCACCCCCAAGCGTACGAGCAGTACTTC

length: 13
D: TRBD1
size: once
V: TRBV2
J: TRBJ1-6
CDR3: CASTGQGDSPLHF
DNA: TGTGCCAGTACCGGACAGGGGGATTCACCCCTCCACTTT

length: 15
D: -
size: once
V: TRBV6-5
J: TRBJ1-2
CDR3: CASSLTTGGYYGYTF
DNA: TGTGCCAGCAGCCTGACGACAGGAGGCTACTATGGCTACACCTTC

length: 15
D: TRBD1
size: -
V: TRBV6-5
J: TRBJ1-5
CDR3: CASSTRTGSNQPQHF
DNA: TGTGCCAGCAGTACGAGGACAGGTTCAAACCAGCCCCAGCATTTT

length: 15
D: -
size: -
V: TRBV12-5
J: TRBJ1-2
CDR3: CASGLAGIPLHGYTF
DNA: TGTGCTAGTGGTTTAGCGGGGATCCCGCTCCACGGCTACACCTTC

length: 13
D: -
size: -
V: TRBV7-9
J: TRBJ1-5
CDR3: CASSYGQNQPQHF
DNA: TGTGCCAGCAGCTACGGACAGAATCAGCCCCAGCATTTT

length: 20
D: TRBD1
size: -
V: TRBV7-3
J: TRBJ2-6
CDR3: CARGHAESRTGCSGANVLTF
DNA: TGTGCCAGGGGCCACGCTGAAAGTAGGACAGGGTGTTCTGGGGCCAACGTCCTGACTTTC

length: 15
D: TRBD2
size: -
V: TRBV6-4
J: TRBJ2-1
CDR3: CASSDSSGNYNEQFF
DNA: TGTGCCAGCAGTGACTCTAGCGGGAACTACAATGAGCAGTTCTTC